The 11 T cell receptor beta chains in this list originate from one sample, sequenced in a study of CD8 T cells in ankylosing spondylitis. Overall study results and limits: There was a TCR beta motif, made of fewer than 10 highly homologous variants, that appeared characteristic of ankylosing spondylitis blood.

The antigens for these receptors are not known. Each CDR3 protein gets one entry after TCRdb re-called the 5' RACE reads with MiXCR. The sample includes around 770,000 distinct CDR3 sequences, roughly 20% of them seen just once. The sequenced sample was blood, either unsorted or a sorted T cell fraction (not recorded which). These receptors were collected from a male donor with ankylosing spondylitis.

The chain is built from TRBV29-1 and TRBJ2-5; D unresolved. The CDR3 runs to 12 residues. V lost 1 base, J lost 2 bases, and 5 bases lay in between. CDR1 SQVTM and CDR2 ANQGSEA come from the germline V gene. CDR3 DNA sequence: TGCAGCGTTGAAGGAAATCAAGAGACCCAGTACTTC. Translating it yields CSVEGNQETQYF.

The chain joins TRBV30 to TRBJ1-1; perhaps TRBD1 as D (6 bases). The CDR3 loop spans 14 amino acids. In germline, CDR1 is GTSNPN, CDR2 SVGIG (reference sequence). Trimming took 0 bases from V and 4 from J, leaving 12 bases between them. The CDR3 reads CAWSVMRGGTEAFF. For the CDR3, the DNA is TGTGCCTGGAGTGTAATGAGAGGGGGCACTGAAGCTTTCTTT.

This sequence joins TRBV2 and TRBJ2-2, with D uncertain. The CDR3 length is 14 residues. The germline CDR1 and CDR2 sequences are SNHLY and FYNNEI. V was clipped by 7 bases and J by 0 bases, with 9 bases between them. The CDR3 here is CASKWRTNTGELFF. The DNA of the CDR3 is TGTGCCAGCAAGTGGAGAACGAACACCGGGGAGCTGTTTTTT.

The chain joins TRBV12-3 or TRBV12-4 to TRBJ2-7, with 8 positions matching TRBD1. The CDR3 runs 15 residues. V lost 2 bases, J lost 5 bases, and 8 bases stayed unmatched. As DNA, the CDR3 is TGTGCCAGCAGTTTATTAACAGGGGGTGCCCACGAGCAGTACTTC. Translation: CASSLLTGGAHEQYF.

The gene calls are TRBV4-2 and TRBJ1-2, with 8 bases that match TRBD1. The CDR3 has 17 amino acids. Germline trimming cut 3 bases from V and 10 bases from J; bases unmatched to any gene: 19. CDR1 LGHNA and CDR2 YNFKEQ come from the germline V gene. CDR3 in amino acids: CASSQEITGGTGSDYTF. The CDR3, as DNA: TGTGCCAGCAGCCAGGAAATAACAGGGGGAACGGGGTCAGACTACACCTTC.

V usage is TRBV10-3 and J usage is TRBJ2-7; D not certain. The V end was cut by 4 bases, the J end by 1 base, with 8 bases between. The CDR3 is 13 amino acids. Germline V lookup: CDR1 ENHRY, CDR2 SYGVKD. The CDR3 loop reads CAISAGISYEQYF. The CDR3 nucleotides are TGTGCCATCAGTGCTGGCATTTCCTACGAGCAGTACTTC.

This clonotype was seen repeatedly, ten times or more. The chain has TRBV12-3 or TRBV12-4 and TRBJ1-1; perhaps TRBD1 as D (5 bases). CDR3 length: 15 residues. Trimming took 0 bases from V and 0 from J, leaving 8 bases between them. Here the CDR3 DNA reads TGTGCCAGCAGTTTAGCAGGGACGGTGAACACTGAAGCTTTCTTT. It yields the protein CASSLAGTVNTEAFF.

This clonotype has ten or more counts. The chain has TRBV5-6 and TRBJ1-6; 7 bases map to TRBD1. Germline loops: CDR1 SGHDT, CDR2 YYEEEE. Losses at the gene ends were 2 bases for V and 7 bases for J; bases not matched to a gene: 6. The CDR3 loop spans 15 amino acids. The CDR3 spells CASSFEQGLNSPLHF. The CDR3 coding sequence is TGTGCCAGCAGCTTCGAACAGGGGCTGAATTCACCCCTCCACTTT.

The V and J genes are TRBV30 and TRBJ1-1; D gene unclear. V was trimmed by 0 bases and J by 4 bases, leaving 9 bases between them. The CDR3 covers 13 residues. Germline lookup yields CDR1 GTSNPN and CDR2 SVGIG (reference sequence). Written as DNA, the CDR3 is TGTGCCTGGAGTGTAAGCGCTTTCACTGAAGCTTTCTTT. It specifies CAWSVSAFTEAFF.

This clonotype was observed a handful of times. V and J are TRBV4-1 and TRBJ2-1, with unresolved D. This CDR3 spans 17 amino acids. V was trimmed by 0 bases and J by 2 bases, leaving 14 bases between them. Per the germline V gene, CDR1 is MGHRA and CDR2 is YSYEKL. Written as DNA, the CDR3 is TGCGCCAGCAGCCAAGAAGTTGGCCTACTTACCTACAATGAGCAGTTCTTC. This translates into CASSQEVGLLTYNEQFF.

This sequence joins TRBV5-1 and TRBJ2-5; D remains unclear. V was pared by 3 bases and J by 5 bases, with 20 bases between. The germline V gene encodes CDR1 SGHRS and CDR2 YFSETQ. CDR3 length: 16 amino acids. CDR3: CASSSTGSGLLETQYF. CDR3 sequence (DNA): TGCGCCAGCAGCTCGACCGGCAGTGGGCTCTTGGAGACCCAGTACTTC.